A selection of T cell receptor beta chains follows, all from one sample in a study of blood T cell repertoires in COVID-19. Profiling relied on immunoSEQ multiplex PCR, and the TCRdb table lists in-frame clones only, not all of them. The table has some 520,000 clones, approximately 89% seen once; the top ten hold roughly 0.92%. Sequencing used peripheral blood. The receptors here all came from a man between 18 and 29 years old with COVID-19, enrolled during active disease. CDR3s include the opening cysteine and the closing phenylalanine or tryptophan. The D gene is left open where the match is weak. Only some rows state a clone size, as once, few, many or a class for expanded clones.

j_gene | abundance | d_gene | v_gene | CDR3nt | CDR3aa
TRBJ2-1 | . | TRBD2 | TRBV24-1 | TGTGCCACCAGTGACTCCGGGACTAGCAATGAGCAGTTCTTC | CATSDSGTSNEQFF
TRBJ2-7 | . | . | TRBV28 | TGTGCCAGCAGTGACTGGACGGACAGCTCCTACGAGCAGTACTTC | CASSDWTDSSYEQYF
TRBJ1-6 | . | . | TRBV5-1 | TGCGCCAGCAGGAGACAGGACTCAAGCTCCTATAATTCACCCCTCCACTTT | CASRRQDSSSYNSPLHF
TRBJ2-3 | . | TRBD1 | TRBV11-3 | TGTGCCAGCAGCTTAAACAGGGGCTCCGTGGTAGATACGCAGTATTTT | CASSLNRGSVVDTQYF
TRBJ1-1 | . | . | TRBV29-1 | TGCAGCGTCCTCCGGGACTTAACTGAAGCTTTCTTT | CSVLRDLTEAFF
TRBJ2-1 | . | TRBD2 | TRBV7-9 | TGTGCCAGCAGCTTCATCGAGTCTAGCGGGGGGGCCCTAAGCAATGAGCAGTTCTTC | CASSFIESSGGALSNEQFF
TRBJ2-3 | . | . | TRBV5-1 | TGCGCCAGCAGCTTTGAGGGGGTAGGAGGCACAGATACGCAGTATTTT | CASSFEGVGGTDTQYF
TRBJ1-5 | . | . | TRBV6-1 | TGTGCCAGCAGTGAAGCCAGGTGGAATCAGCCCCAGCATTTT | CASSEARWNQPQHF
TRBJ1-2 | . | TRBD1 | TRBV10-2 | TGCGCCAGCAGCGGGACAGGGGACTATGGCTACACCTTC | CASSGTGDYGYTF
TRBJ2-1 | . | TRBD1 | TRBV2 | TGTGCCAGCAGTGAAGCGTCAGGGGGCTACAATGAGCAGTTCTTC | CASSEASGGYNEQFF
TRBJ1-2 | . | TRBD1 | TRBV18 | TGTGCCAGCTCACCTGGAACAGGGGCTTACTATGGCTACACCTTC | CASSPGTGAYYGYTF
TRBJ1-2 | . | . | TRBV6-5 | TGTGCCAGCAGTTCCTCATGGGGCCGAGACTATGGCTACACCTTC | CASSSSWGRDYGYTF
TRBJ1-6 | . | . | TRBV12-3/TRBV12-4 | TGTGCCAGCAGCCGCGAGAATTCACCCCTCCACTTT | CASSRENSPLHF
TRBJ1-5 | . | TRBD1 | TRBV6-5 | TGTGCCAGCTGGACAGGGGGGAGCAATCAGCCCCAGCATTTT | CASWTGGSNQPQHF
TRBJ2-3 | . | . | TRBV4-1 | TGCGCCAGCAGCCAAGGCACAACCAGCACAGATACGCAGTATTTT | CASSQGTTSTDTQYF
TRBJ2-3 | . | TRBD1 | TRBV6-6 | TGTGCCAGCCATAGGGGGCCGTCAGATACGCAGTATTTT | CASHRGPSDTQYF
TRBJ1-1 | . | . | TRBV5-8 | TGTGCCAGCAGCTTGAGTCAGGTGAACACTGAAGCTTTCTTT | CASSLSQVNTEAFF
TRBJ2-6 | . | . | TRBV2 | TGTGCCAGCAGCTTTTCAGTCTCTGGGGCCAACGTCCTGACTTTC | CASSFSVSGANVLTF
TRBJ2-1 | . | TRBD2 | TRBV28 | TGTGCCAGCAGGACTAGCGGAGGGAACAATGAGCAGTTCTTC | CASRTSGGNNEQFF
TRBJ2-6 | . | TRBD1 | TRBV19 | TGTGCCAGTACCCAGACAGGGGTCCTCTCTGGGGCCAACGTCCTGACTTTC | CASTQTGVLSGANVLTF
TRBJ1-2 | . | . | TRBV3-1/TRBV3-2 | TGTGCCAGCAGCCCCGATCGTAACAGGGCCTATGGCTACACCTTC | CASSPDRNRAYGYTF
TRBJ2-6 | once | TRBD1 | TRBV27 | TGTGCCTCTATCGCGCGGACAGGAGACATCTCTGGGGCCAACGTCCTGACTTTC | CASIARTGDISGANVLTF
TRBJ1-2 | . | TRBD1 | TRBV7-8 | TGTGCCAGCAGCTTAGGACAGGGGGCGCGAGGCTACACCTTC | CASSLGQGARGYTF
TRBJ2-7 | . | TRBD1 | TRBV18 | TGTGCCAGCTCACCGCGGACAGGGAACGACTACGAGCAGTACTTC | CASSPRTGNDYEQYF
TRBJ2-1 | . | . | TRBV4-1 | TGCGCCAGCAGCCAAGAAGTGACAGAAACCTACAATGAGCAGTTCTTC | CASSQEVTETYNEQFF
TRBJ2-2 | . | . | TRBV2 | TGTGCCAGCAGTGGGAGGGAGGCCCACACCGGGGAGCTGTTTTTT | CASSGREAHTGELFF
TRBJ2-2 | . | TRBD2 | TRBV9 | TGTGCCAGCACCCCAATAGCGGGAGCGCCCACCGGGGAGCTGTTTTTT | CASTPIAGAPTGELFF
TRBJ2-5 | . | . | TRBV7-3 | TGTGCCAGCTCCCTCGAAAGAGGGAAGACCCAGTACTTC | CASSLERGKTQYF
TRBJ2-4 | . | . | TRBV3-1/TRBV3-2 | TGTGCCAGCAGCCAAGAGGGCCAGGGGAAAAACATTCAGTACTTC | CASSQEGQGKNIQYF
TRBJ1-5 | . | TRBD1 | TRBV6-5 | TGTGCCAGCAGGGTGACAGGGGGCGACCAGCCCCAGCATTTT | CASRVTGGDQPQHF
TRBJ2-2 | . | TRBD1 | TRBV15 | TGTGCCACCACCAGGGCAACAGGGGACACCGGGGAGCTGTTTTTT | CATTRATGDTGELFF
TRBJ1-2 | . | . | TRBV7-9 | TGTGCCAGCACCCTCCGCGGGAATGGCTACACCTTC | CASTLRGNGYTF
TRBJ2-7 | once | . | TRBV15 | TGTGCCACCAGCAGAGGGTCTTACGGAGCCGAGCAGTACTTC | CATSRGSYGAEQYF
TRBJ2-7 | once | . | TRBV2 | TGTGCCAGCAGTGACTACGGCTCCTACGAGCAGTACTTC | CASSDYGSYEQYF
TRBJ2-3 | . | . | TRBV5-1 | TGCGCCAGCAGCCGAGACAGTATCAGCACAGATACGCAGTATTTT | CASSRDSISTDTQYF
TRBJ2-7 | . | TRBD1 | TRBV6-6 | TGTGCCAGCAGTGGGGGACAGGGGGCCTCCTACGAGCAGTACTTC | CASSGGQGASYEQYF
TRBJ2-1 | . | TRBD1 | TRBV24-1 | TGTGCCACCAGTGTTTTTTATGGGACAGGGGACTTCAATGAGCAGTTCTTC | CATSVFYGTGDFNEQFF
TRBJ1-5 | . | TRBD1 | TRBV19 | TGTGCCAGTAAAAGGGACAGTCTCAGTCAGGCCCAGCATTTT | CASKRDSLSQAQHF
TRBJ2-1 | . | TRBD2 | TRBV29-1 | TGCAGCGTCCGTCACCGGAAGATAGCGGGAGTTCGGGGTGAGCAGTTCTTC | CSVRHRKIAGVRGEQFF
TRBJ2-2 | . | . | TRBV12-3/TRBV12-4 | TGTGCCCAGTTTTATGGGAACACCGGGGAGCTGTTTTTT | CAQFYGNTGELFF
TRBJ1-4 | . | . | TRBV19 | TGTGCCAGTAGTATAGGTAGCCGTACAAATGAAAAACTGTTTTTT | CASSIGSRTNEKLFF
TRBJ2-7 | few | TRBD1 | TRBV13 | TGTGCCAGCAGGCGACAGGGGAGCTCCTACGAGCAGTACTTC | CASRRQGSSYEQYF
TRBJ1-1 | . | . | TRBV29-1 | TGCAGCGTGGTGGGGGGATGGAACACTGAAGCTTTCTTT | CSVVGGWNTEAFF
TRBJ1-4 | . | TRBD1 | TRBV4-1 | TGCGCCAGCAGCCAAGGGGACAGGGAGTCTAAACTGTTTTTT | CASSQGDRESKLFF
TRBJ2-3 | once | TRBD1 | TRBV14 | TGTGCCAGCAGCCCACGAGAGGGGACAGGGGCCTCGGTGGGCACAGATACGCAGTATTTT | CASSPREGTGASVGTDTQYF
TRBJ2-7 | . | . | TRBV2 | TGTGCCAGCAGACTGACAGCCACCTACGAGCAGTACTTC | CASRLTATYEQYF
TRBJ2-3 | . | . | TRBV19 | TGTGCCAGTAGTATACGGGGGACTAGCACAGATACGCAGTATTTT | CASSIRGTSTDTQYF
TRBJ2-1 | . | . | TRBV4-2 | TGTGCCAGCAGCCAAGACCGGGGCGGGAATTACAATGAGCAGTTCTTC | CASSQDRGGNYNEQFF
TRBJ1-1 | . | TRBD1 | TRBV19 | TGTGCCAGTATGGACAGGGGATGGTTCACTGAAGCTTTCTTT | CASMDRGWFTEAFF
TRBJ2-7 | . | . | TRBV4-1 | TGCGCCAGCAGCCCAGGCCCCACAGGGCAAGGGGAGCAGTACTTC | CASSPGPTGQGEQYF
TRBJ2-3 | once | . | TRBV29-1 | TGCAGCGTTCGGAGACTAACCACAGATACGCAGTATTTT | CSVRRLTTDTQYF
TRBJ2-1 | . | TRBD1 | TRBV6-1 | TGTGCCAGCTCGGGACAGGGGGCTAGTGAGCAGTTCTTC | CASSGQGASEQFF
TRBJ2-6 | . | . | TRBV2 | TGTGCCAGCAGTGTACTCTCTGGGGCCAACGTCCTGACTTTC | CASSVLSGANVLTF
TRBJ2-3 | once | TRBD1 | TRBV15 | TGTGCCACCAGCGGGGACAGGGACGCAGATACGCAGTATTTT | CATSGDRDADTQYF
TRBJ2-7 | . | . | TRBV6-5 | TGTGCCAGCAGCTACGGCAGATTGACACACGAGCAGTACTTC | CASSYGRLTHEQYF
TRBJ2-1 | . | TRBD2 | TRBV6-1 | TGTGCCAGCAGTGAAAGTGGTGGGCGGGAGGAATACAATGAGCAGTTCTTC | CASSESGGREEYNEQFF
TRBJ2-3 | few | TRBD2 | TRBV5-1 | TGCGCCAGCAGCAACCCTCGAGCGGGAGGAACAGATACGCAGTATTTT | CASSNPRAGGTDTQYF